The 30 T cell receptor beta chains presented below share a single source sample, sequenced in a study. TCRdb keeps only in-frame clones here, not all; method: immunoSEQ multiplex PCR. The table records approximately 70,000 clones, just over 90% of them present only once. Specimen: PBMCs. The receptor set was obtained from a man aged 40-49 years with rheumatoid arthritis.

The genes are TRBV18 and TRBJ1-4; D might be TRBD1 (5 bases). V gave up 4 bases and J gave up 6 bases, with 9 bases separating them. In germline, CDR1 is KGHSH, CDR2 LQKENI. The CDR3 loop spans 13 amino acids. CDR3 in amino acids: CASSRQTDEKLFF. CDR3 sequence (DNA): TGTGCCAGCTCACGGCAGACAGATGAAAAACTGTTTTTT.

In DNA form, the CDR3 reads TGTGCCAGCAGCAGGGGACTAGGTAATAACGAGCAGTACTTC. Protein: CASSRGLGNNEQYF. V gene TRBV6-2 or TRBV6-3 combines with J gene TRBJ2-7, with 8 bases identical to TRBD2. CDR1 MNHEY and CDR2 SVGEGT come from the germline V gene. V was pared by 6 bases and J by 5 bases, with 9 bases of the junction left unmatched. The CDR3 has 14 residues.

The chain uses TRBV9 and TRBJ2-5; 7 nucleotides match TRBD2. Germline V gives CDR1 SGDLS, CDR2 YYNGEE. The CDR3 consists of 15 residues. V dropped 0 bases and J dropped 5; count of bases not matched to a gene: 7. The CDR3 bases are TGTGCCAGCAGCGTAGGACTAGCTCGGAGTGAGACCCAGTACTTC. It codes for CASSVGLARSETQYF.

This chain connects TRBV15 to TRBJ2-1; perhaps TRBD2 as D (7 bases). V was clipped by 5 bases and J by 15 bases, with 23 bases between them. The CDR3 extends over 14 amino acids. From germline, CDR1 is LNHNV and CDR2 YYDKDF (reference sequence). The CDR3 region has the DNA TGTGCCACCAGCGGAAGAGAGGGGGAGGGAAGTAGGTTCTTC. Protein sequence: CATSGREGEGSRFF. The entire variable domain, with the rest obtained from reference TRBV15 and TRBJ2-1, is as follows: DAMVIQNPRYQVTQFGKPVTLSCSQTLNHNVMYWYQQKSSQAPKLLFHYYDKDFNNEADTPDNFQSRRPNTSFCFLDIRSPGLGDTAMYLCATSGREGEGSRFFGPGTRLTVL.

This chain connects TRBV11-2 to TRBJ1-1, with unresolved D. The CDR3 is 13 residues long. The V gene's germline CDR1 is SGHAT and CDR2 FQNNGV. V dropped 2 bases and J dropped 7 bases, with 11 bases sitting between them. Here the CDR3 DNA reads TGTGCCAGCAGCTTATTCAGGACCCATGAAGCTTTCTTT. It specifies CASSLFRTHEAFF. Full variable domain (rest looked up from reference TRBV11-2 and TRBJ1-1): EAGVAQSPRYKIIEKRQSVAFWCNPISGHATLYWYQQILGQGPKLLIQFQNNGVVDDSQLPKDRFSAERLKGVDSTLKIQPAKLEDSAVYLCASSLFRTHEAFFGQGTRLTVV.

V and J are TRBV6-6 and TRBJ2-2; 8 nucleotides align to TRBD2. This CDR3 region has 16 residues. Per the germline V gene, CDR1 is MNHNY and CDR2 is SVGAGI (reference sequence). The junction had 7 bases not matched to a gene; V was cut back by 7 bases and J by 0 bases. The CDR3 DNA reads as TGTGCCAGCAACCTTCGGGGGGGGCCGAACACCGGGGAGCTGTTTTTT. The encoded protein is CASNLRGGPNTGELFF.

The chain recombines TRBV9 with TRBJ2-1, with TRBD2 matching over 9 bases. With 0 bases clipped from V and 5 bases from J, the junction kept 6 bases outside the gene matches. CDR1 is SGDLS and CDR2 is YYNGEE in the germline V gene. This CDR3 contains 16 residues. CDR3 region: CASSVVSGGRHNEQFF. In nucleotides, the CDR3 is TGTGCCAGCAGCGTAGTAAGCGGGGGGAGGCACAATGAGCAGTTCTTC.

This chain uses TRBV5-5 with TRBJ1-1; D uncertain. The CDR3 extends over 13 amino acids. Deletions cut 1 base from V and 2 bases from J, with 6 bases between. Germline-derived CDR1 and CDR2 are SGHKS and YYEKEE (reference sequence). The CDR3: CASSLTANTEAFF. The CDR3 nucleotides read TGTGCCAGCAGCTTGACAGCAAACACTGAAGCTTTCTTT.

The chain recombines TRBV10-3 with TRBJ1-1; D is unclear. This CDR3 region has 14 residues. Trimming cost V 0 bases and J 1 base, with 6 bases left between them. The germline CDR1 and CDR2 sequences are ENHRY and SYGVKD. CDR3 coding DNA: TGTGCCATCAGTGAGTCGACGTCGAACACTGAAGCTTTCTTT. Translation gives CAISESTSNTEAFF.

This clone was observed once. The chain combines TRBV18 with TRBJ1-6; D is undetermined. V lost 4 bases to trimming and J lost 10 bases, with 17 bases between them. The CDR3 is 15 amino acids. Looked up from germline, CDR1 is KGHSH and CDR2 is LQKENI. The CDR3 sequence is CASSQPGQPDSPLHF. CDR3 nucleotide sequence: TGTGCCAGCTCACAACCGGGTCAACCTGACTCACCCCTCCACTTT.

This clone was recorded once. The chain uses TRBV27 and TRBJ2-1; TRBD2 is a possible D gene (6 bases). CDR1 is MNHEY and CDR2 is SMNVEV in the germline V gene (reference sequence). The CDR3 extends over 17 amino acids. Trimming pared 4 bases from V and 0 bases from J, leaving 16 bases between. CDR3 in DNA: TGTGCCAGCAGTTCGTTCAGCGGGCCTAGCTCCTACAATGAGCAGTTCTTC. Its translation: CASSSFSGPSSYNEQFF.

The rearrangement uses TRBV29-1 and TRBJ2-1, with 7 bases aligning to TRBD1. CDR3 length equals 13 residues. Trimming took 4 bases from V and 1 from J; bases not matched to a gene: 1. Germline V CDR1 and CDR2: SQVTM, ANQGSEA. CDR3 bases: TGCAGCGTTGGCAGGGGGTCCTACAATGAGCAGTTCTTC. This codes for CSVGRGSYNEQFF.

This clone was recorded only once. This chain joins TRBV19 and TRBJ2-1; perhaps TRBD1 as D (5 bases). Trimming took 1 base from V and 7 from J, leaving 14 bases between them. The CDR3 consists of 15 residues. CDR1 LNHDA and CDR2 SQIVND come from the germline V gene (reference sequence). The CDR3 bases are TGTGCCAGTAGTATAGGGACACTAAGTCTGAATGAGCAGTTCTTC. It translates to CASSIGTLSLNEQFF.

The rearrangement uses TRBV28 and TRBJ2-7, with D perhaps assigned TRBD1 or TRBD2 (5 bases each). The CDR3 contains 16 residues. V lost 6 bases to trimming and J lost 0 bases, with 18 bases between them. From germline, CDR1 is MDHEN and CDR2 SYDVKM. The CDR3 spells CASSLPSGRSSYEQYF. The CDR3 DNA reads as TGTGCCAGCAGCCTACCCTCGGGACGGAGCTCCTACGAGCAGTACTTC.

The gene calls are TRBV5-4 and TRBJ1-1; D unclear. The CDR3 consists of 12 residues. Trimming stripped 5 bases from V and 6 bases from J, with 11 bases between. Germline lookup yields CDR1 SGHNT and CDR2 YYREEE (reference sequence). The DNA for the CDR3 is TGTGCCAGCAGGGCTGAAAGGTCTGAAGCTTTCTTT. Amino acid sequence: CASRAERSEAFF.

This clone was detected only a few times. V gene TRBV5-4 combines with J gene TRBJ1-1; TRBD1 aligns across 8 bases. CDR1 is SGHNT and CDR2 is YYREEE in the germline V gene (reference sequence). With 0 bases clipped from V and 0 bases from J, the junction kept 4 bases outside the gene matches. The CDR3 totals 16 residues. As DNA, the CDR3 is TGTGCCAGCAGCTTGGCCCCGACAGGGGTGAACACTGAAGCTTTCTTT. Its translation: CASSLAPTGVNTEAFF.

The rearrangement uses TRBV7-2 and TRBJ2-1; perhaps TRBD1 as D (6 bases). CDR3 length equals 15 residues. Trimming removed 4 bases at V and 4 bases at J, with 14 bases between. Germline CDR1 SGHTA, CDR2 FQGNSA. The CDR3 DNA reads as TGTGCCAGCAGCTCACACCGGACAGATTACAATGAGCAGTTCTTC. It yields the protein CASSSHRTDYNEQFF. The variable domain in full, with the rest retrieved from reference TRBV7-2 and TRBJ2-1, is GAGVSQSPSNKVTEKGKDVELRCDPISGHTALYWYRQSLGQGLEFLIYFQGNSAPDKSGLPSDRFSAERTGGSVSTLTIQRTQQEDSAVYLCASSSHRTDYNEQFFGPGTRLTVL.

The chain recombines TRBV7-3 with TRBJ2-1, with 9 bases identical to TRBD1. This CDR3 has 14 residues. Losses at the gene ends were 5 bases for V and 10 bases for J; bases not matched to a gene: 9. CDR1 is SGHTA, CDR2 FQGTGA, per germline. The CDR3 protein is CASSPGTGPDEQFF. Written as DNA, the CDR3 is TGTGCCAGCAGCCCGGGGACAGGGCCCGACGAGCAGTTCTTC.

This chain connects TRBV11-2 to TRBJ1-3; D may be TRBD1 (6 bases). From germline, CDR1 is SGHAT and CDR2 FQNNGV. The CDR3 runs 14 residues. The V end was cut by 5 bases, the J end by 10 bases, with 18 bases between. CDR3 amino acids: CASSITGPQDTIYF. Written as DNA, the CDR3 is TGTGCCAGCAGCATTACAGGGCCTCAAGATACCATATATTTT.

The rearrangement links TRBV6-5 to TRBJ2-1; the match to TRBD1 covers 11 bases. This CDR3 is built from 14 residues. V was pared by 6 bases and J by 10 bases, with 8 bases of the junction left unmatched. Germline V gene lookup returns CDR1 MNHEY and CDR2 SVGAGI. CDR3 sequence reads: CASRRDRGVREQFF. Here the CDR3 DNA reads TGTGCCAGCAGGCGGGACAGGGGGGTTCGCGAGCAGTTCTTC.

The rearrangement joins TRBV7-9 to TRBJ2-7; either TRBD1 or TRBD2 may fit D (5 bases each). Looked up from germline, CDR1 is SEHNR and CDR2 is FQNEAQ (reference sequence). CDR3 size: 13 residues. Trimming pared 5 bases from V and 5 bases from J, leaving 13 bases between. CDR3 in amino acids: CASSPGTSNEQYF. The CDR3 DNA reads as TGTGCCAGCAGCCCAGGGACGTCCAACGAGCAGTACTTC. Full variable domain (rest looked up from reference TRBV7-9 and TRBJ2-7): DTGVSQNPRHKITKRGQNVTFRCDPISEHNRLYWYRQTLGQGPEFLTYFQNEAQLEKSRLLSDRFSAERPKGSFSTLEIQRTEQGDSAMYLCASSPGTSNEQYFGPGTRLTVT.

The rearrangement joins TRBV4-1 to TRBJ1-1, with D perhaps TRBD1 (5 bases). CDR3 size: 13 residues. CDR1 is MGHRA and CDR2 is YSYEKL in the germline V gene. Trimming cost V 4 bases and J 10 bases, with 16 bases left between them. The CDR3 loop is CASSLQGELPAFF. The DNA of the CDR3 is TGCGCCAGCAGCCTCCAGGGAGAGCTTCCAGCTTTCTTT.

The chain joins TRBV11-2 to TRBJ2-6; maybe TRBD1 (6 bases). Germline assignment: CDR1 SGHAT and CDR2 FQNNGV. V lost 5 bases to trimming and J lost 0 bases, with 8 bases between them. CDR3 length: 15 residues. CDR3 nucleotides: TGTGCCAGCAGCCAGGACAGCTCTGGGGCCAACGTCCTGACTTTC. It codes for CASSQDSSGANVLTF.

The rearrangement joins TRBV5-1 to TRBJ1-2; 7 positions match TRBD1. Germline CDR1 reads SGHRS; CDR2 reads YFSETQ. With V trimmed by 2 bases and J by 8 bases, 9 bases remained unmatched. The CDR3 totals 14 residues. This CDR3 reads CASSLHTGEGGYTF. The CDR3 DNA reads as TGCGCCAGCAGCTTACATACAGGGGAAGGAGGCTACACCTTC.

The CDR3 is CASSSPAGANVLTF. The CDR3 nucleotides are TGTGCCAGCAGCTCGCCGGCTGGGGCCAACGTCCTGACTTTC. The chain has TRBV7-3 and TRBJ2-6; the D is unclear. Germline lookup yields CDR1 SGHTA and CDR2 FQGTGA. This CDR3 has 14 amino acids. V was pared by 4 bases and J by 2 bases, with 6 bases between.

V and J are TRBV3-1 (or the pseudogene TRBV3-2) and TRBJ2-5, with TRBD2 matching over 7 bases. The CDR3 extends over 16 amino acids. V lost 1 base, J lost 1 base, and 6 bases stayed unmatched. Germline V gene data show CDR1 as LGHDT and CDR2 as YNNKEL (reference sequence). CDR3 nucleotides: TGTGCCAGCAGCCAAGGAGTGGGGGGGGGCCAAGAGACCCAGTACTTC. Its protein is CASSQGVGGGQETQYF.

V usage is TRBV11-3 and J usage is TRBJ2-3, with 9 bases aligning to TRBD2. Germline V CDR1 and CDR2: SGHNT, YENEEA. Trimming cost V 5 bases and J 9 bases; bases outside gene matches: 12. The CDR3 spans 15 residues. CDR3 residues: CASSRSGRRVDTQYF. For the CDR3, the DNA is TGTGCCAGCAGCCGCAGCGGGAGGCGTGTTGACACGCAGTATTTT.

The chain carries TRBV30 and TRBJ1-2; D is uncertain. CDR1 is GTSNPN and CDR2 is SVGIG in the germline V gene (reference sequence). The length of the CDR3 is 14 residues. The germline V and J ends were trimmed by 1 base and 4 bases, with 13 bases remaining between them. CDR3 amino acids: CAWSAGALSYGYTF. The CDR3 region has the DNA TGTGCCTGGAGTGCTGGAGCCTTGAGCTATGGCTACACCTTC.

This clone was counted once. The chain joins TRBV12-5 to TRBJ2-3; TRBD2 might be the D (6 bases). V lost 4 bases and J 2 bases, leaving 10 bases between the germline ends. Per the germline V gene, CDR1 is LGHNT and CDR2 is FRNRAP. The CDR3 has 14 residues. The CDR3 coding sequence is TGTGCTAGTGGTTCCTTAGCGGACACAGATACGCAGTATTTT. As protein: CASGSLADTDTQYF.

V and J are TRBV5-1 and TRBJ2-1; TRBD1 aligns across 8 bases. There are 14 residues in the CDR3. Per germline, CDR1 SGHRS and CDR2 YFSETQ. Trimming cost V 6 bases and J 7 bases; bases outside gene matches: 9. As DNA, the CDR3 is TGCGCCAGCACCGAAGGACAGGGACTGAATGAGCAGTTCTTC. This encodes CASTEGQGLNEQFF. Full variable domain (remainder filled in from reference TRBV5-1 and TRBJ2-1): KAGVTQTPRYLIKTRGQQVTLSCSPISGHRSVSWYQQTPGQGLQFLFEYFSETQRNKGNFPGRFSGRQFSNSRSEMNVSTLELGDSALYLCASTEGQGLNEQFFGPGTRLTVL.